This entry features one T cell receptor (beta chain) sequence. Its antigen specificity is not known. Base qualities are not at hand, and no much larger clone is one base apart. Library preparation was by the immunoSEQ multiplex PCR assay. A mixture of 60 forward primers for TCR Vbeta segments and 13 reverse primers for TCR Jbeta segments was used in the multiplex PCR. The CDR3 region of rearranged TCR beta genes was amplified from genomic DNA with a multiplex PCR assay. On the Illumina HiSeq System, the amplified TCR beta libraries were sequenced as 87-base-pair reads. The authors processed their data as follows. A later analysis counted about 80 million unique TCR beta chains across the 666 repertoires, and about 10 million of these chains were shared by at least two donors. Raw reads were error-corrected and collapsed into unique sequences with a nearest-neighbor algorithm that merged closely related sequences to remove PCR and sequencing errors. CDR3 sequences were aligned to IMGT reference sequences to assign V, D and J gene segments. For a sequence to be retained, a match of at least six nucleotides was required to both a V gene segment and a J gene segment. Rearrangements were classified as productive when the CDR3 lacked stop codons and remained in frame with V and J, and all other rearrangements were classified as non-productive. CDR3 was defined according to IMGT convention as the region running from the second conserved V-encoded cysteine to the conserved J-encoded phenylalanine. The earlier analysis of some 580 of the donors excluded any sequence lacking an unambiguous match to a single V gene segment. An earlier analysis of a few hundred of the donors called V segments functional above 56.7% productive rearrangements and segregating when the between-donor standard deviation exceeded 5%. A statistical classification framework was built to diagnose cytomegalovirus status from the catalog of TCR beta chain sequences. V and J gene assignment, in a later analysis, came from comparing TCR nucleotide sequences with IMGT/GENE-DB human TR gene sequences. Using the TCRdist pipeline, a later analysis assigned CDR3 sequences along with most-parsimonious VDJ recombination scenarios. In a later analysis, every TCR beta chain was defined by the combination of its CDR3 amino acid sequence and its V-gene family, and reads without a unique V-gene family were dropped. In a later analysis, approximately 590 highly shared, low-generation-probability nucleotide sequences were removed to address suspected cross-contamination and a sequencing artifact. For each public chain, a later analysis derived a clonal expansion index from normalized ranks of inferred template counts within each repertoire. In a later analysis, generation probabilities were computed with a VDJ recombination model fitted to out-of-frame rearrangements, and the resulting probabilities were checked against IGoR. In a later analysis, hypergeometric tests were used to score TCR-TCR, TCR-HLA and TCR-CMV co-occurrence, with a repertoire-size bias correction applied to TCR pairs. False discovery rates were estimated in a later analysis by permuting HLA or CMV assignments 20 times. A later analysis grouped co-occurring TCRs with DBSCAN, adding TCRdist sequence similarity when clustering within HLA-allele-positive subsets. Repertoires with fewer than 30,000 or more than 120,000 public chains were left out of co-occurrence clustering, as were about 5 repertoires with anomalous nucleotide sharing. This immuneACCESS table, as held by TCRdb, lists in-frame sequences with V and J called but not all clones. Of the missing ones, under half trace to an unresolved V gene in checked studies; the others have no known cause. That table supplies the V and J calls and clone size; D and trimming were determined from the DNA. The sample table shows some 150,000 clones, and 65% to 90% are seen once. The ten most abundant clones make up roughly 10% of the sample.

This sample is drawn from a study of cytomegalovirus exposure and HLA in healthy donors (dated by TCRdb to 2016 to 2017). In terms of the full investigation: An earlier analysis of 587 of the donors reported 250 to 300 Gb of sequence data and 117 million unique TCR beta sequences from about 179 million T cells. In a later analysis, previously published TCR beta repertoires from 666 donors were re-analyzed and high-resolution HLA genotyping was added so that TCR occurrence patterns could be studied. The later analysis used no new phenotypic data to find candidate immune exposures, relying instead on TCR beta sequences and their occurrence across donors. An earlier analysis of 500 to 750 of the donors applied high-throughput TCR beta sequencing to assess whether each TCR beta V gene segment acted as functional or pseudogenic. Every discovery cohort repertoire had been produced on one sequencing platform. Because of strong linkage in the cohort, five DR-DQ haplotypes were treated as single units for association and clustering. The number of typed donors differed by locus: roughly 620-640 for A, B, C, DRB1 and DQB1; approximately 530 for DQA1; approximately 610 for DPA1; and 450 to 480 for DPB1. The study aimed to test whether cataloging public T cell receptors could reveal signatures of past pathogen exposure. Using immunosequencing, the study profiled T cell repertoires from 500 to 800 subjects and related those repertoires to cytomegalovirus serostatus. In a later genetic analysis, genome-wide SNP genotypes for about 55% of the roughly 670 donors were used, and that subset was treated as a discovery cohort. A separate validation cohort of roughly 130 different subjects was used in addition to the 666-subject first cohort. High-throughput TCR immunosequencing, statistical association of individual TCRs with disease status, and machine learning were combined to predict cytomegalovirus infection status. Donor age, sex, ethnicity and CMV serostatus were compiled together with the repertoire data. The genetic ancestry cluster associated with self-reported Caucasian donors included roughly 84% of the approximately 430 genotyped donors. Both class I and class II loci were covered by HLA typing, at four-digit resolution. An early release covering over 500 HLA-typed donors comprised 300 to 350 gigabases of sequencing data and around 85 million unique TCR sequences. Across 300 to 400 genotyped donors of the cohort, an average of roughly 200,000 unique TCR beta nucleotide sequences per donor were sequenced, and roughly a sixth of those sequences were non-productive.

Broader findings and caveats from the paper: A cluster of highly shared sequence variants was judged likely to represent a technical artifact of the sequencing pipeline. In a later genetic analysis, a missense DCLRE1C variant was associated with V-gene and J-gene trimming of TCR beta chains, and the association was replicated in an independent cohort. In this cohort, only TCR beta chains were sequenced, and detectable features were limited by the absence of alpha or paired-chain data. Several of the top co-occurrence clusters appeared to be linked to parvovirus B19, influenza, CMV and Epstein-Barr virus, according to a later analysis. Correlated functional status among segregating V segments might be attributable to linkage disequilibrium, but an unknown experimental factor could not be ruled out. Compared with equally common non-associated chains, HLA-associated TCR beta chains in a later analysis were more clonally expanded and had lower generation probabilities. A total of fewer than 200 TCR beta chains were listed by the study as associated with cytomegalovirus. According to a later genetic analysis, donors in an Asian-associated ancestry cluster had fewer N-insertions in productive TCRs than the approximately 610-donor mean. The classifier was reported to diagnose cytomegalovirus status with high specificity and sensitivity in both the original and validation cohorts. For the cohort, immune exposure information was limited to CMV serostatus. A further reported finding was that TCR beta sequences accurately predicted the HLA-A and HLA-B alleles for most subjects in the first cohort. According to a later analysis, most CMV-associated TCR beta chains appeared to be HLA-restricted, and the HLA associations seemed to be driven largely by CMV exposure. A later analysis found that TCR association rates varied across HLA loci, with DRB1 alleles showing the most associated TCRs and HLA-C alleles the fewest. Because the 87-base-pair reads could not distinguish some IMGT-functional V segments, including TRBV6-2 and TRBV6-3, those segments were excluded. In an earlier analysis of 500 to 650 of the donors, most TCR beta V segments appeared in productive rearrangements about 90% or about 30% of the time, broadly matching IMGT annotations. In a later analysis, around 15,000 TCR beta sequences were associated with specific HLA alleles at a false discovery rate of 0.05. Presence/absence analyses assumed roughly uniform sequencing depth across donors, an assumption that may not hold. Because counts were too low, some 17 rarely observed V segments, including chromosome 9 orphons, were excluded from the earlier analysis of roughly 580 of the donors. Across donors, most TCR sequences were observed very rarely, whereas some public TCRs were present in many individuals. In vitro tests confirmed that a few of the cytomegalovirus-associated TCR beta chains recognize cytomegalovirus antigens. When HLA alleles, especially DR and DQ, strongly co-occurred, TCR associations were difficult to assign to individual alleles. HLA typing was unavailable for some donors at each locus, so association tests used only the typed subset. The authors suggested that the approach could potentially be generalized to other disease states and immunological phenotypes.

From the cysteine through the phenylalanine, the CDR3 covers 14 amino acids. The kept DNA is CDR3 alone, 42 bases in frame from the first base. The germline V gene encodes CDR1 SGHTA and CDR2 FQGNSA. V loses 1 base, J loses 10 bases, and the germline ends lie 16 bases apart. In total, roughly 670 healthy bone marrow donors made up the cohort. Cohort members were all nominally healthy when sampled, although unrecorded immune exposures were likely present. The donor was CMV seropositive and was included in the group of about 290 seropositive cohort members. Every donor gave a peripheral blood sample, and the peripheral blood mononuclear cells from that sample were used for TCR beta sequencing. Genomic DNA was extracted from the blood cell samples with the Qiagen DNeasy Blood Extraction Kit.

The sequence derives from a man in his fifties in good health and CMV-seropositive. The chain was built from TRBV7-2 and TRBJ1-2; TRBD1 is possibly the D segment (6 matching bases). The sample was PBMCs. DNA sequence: TGTGCCAGCAGCTTAGATCCCCAGGGGCTATTCTACACCTTC. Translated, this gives CASSLDPQGLFYTF.